This T cell receptor beta chain was obtained from a study of blood T cell repertoires in COVID-19. For the study at large: Sources were T cells, B-cell-depleted T cells, or PBMCs; the material itself was cDNA or gDNA.

V was pared by 4 bases and J by 4 bases, with 11 bases of the junction left unmatched. The CDR3 is 17 residues long. Germline loops: CDR1 SGHRS, CDR2 YFSETQ. In the authors' methods: Amplification of reference gene primers provided the estimated nucleated cell counts. The table came from immunoSEQ multiplex PCR; TCRdb's copy has only in-frame clones and leaves some out. V, J and clone size are taken as reported in that table, and D and trimming were inferred from the DNA itself. The table shows almost 55,000 clones, with 65% to 90% occurring only once. The sequencing sample was made of peripheral blood. This sequence was found in a human donor in a cohort sampled during active COVID-19. The rearrangement links TRBV5-1 to TRBJ2-2, with TRBD1 matching 9 bases. DNA of the CDR3: TGCGCCAGCAGCCCTGGGGTCTGGACAGGGGTCACCGGGGAGCTGTTTTTT. This gives the protein CASSPGVWTGVTGELFF.